This T cell receptor (beta chain) was recovered during a study of CXCR3-negative and CXCR3-positive naive CD8 T cells. This CDR3 comprises 12 residues. Germline CDR1 reads SGHVS; CDR2 reads FNYEAQ. Preparation of TRB cDNA libraries relied on 5' RACE carrying UMI labels. TCRdb derives one entry per CDR3 protein from the 5' RACE reads, leaving out DNA. This sample's table has around 150,000 distinct CDR3 sequences. In regard to this clonotype: What it binds is not known.

Study-wide points: TRB CDR3s were more hydrophobic in CXCR3-positive than in CXCR3-negative naive cells.

Naive cells were sorted as CD45RO-, CCR7+, CD27+ and CD95-. The receptor was derived from a human donor in good health. Some clones in this sample may be carry-over from other donors' samples. The chain has TRBV7-6 and TRBJ1-5. The sample consisted of naive CXCR3+ CD8+ T cells from blood. Noted subset: CD45RO-CCR7+CD27+CD95- naive CD8+ T cells expressing CXCR3 (TNR3+). CDR3 sequence: CASSHLNQPQHF.